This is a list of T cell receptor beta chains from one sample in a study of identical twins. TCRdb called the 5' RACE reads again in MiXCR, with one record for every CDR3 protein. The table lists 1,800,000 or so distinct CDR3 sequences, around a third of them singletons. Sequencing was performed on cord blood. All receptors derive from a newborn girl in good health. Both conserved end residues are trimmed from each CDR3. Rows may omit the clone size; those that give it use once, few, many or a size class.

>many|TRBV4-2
ASSQSLGYNEQF
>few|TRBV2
ASALVGSTDTQY
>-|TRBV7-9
ASSFTGVSTDTQY
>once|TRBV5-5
ASSLRQGLMPGELF
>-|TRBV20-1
SARGRGPCNEQF
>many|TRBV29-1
SAPMGTRGQF
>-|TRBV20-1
SARVAGGTYNEQF
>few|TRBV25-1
ASTGQISYEQY
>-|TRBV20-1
SASQDVNYGYT
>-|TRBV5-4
ASSLPPLAGVGETQY
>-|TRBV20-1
SAGGQGLGYGYT
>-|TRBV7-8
ASSLGRTSPLWEQF
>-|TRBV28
ASRVGQAESYGYT
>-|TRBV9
ASSVGSGGTDTQY
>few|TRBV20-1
SASHGGGGTEAF
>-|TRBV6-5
ASSYSTREQF
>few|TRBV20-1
SSGADSTDTQY
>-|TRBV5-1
ASSLSMGQGTNEQY
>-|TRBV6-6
ASSYSREGGYT
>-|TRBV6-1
ATLGRGSTDTQY
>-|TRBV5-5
ASSSQGPVYGYT
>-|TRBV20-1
SARGMLEGSRQPQH
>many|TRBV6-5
ASSYSGTGDTDTQY
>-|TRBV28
ASSLETGRGYT
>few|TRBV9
ASRAQERGETQY
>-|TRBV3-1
ASSRRGTSGRATDTQY
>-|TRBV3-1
ASSPGERIQTGRYNEQF
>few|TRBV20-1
SARDASSYEQY
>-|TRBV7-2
ASTKTSGVQETQY
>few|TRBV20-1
SATGAGANVLT
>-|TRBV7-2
ASSLARTSGSSYNEQY
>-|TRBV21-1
AILRVREEDYEQY
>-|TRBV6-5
ASSYLSGVTGELF
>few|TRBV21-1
ASSRVGRETQY
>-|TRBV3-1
ASSQVQRGAHNEQY
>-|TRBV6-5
ASSYPGAGGYEQY
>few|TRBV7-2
ASSLRYRGEANYGYT
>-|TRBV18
ASSHLSGLGHAEQY
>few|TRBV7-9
ASSFSPGANVLT
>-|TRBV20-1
SARRNGQPQH
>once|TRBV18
ASSPSGQVTDTQY
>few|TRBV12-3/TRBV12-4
ASSFSTTLADTQY
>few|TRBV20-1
SASFHSPDYEQY
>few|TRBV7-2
ASSLETSNYGYT
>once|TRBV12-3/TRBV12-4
ASSSRTGGQGYT
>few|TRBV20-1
SASLGVAGNTIY
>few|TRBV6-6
ASSYLLRAVQPQH
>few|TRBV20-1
SARGPGNEKLF
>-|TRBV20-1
SAPGTVYGYT
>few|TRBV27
ASSTGTVTDTQY
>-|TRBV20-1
SARGLAGGGNEQY
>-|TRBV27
ASTVSHWSSTDTQY
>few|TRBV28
ASSLRRGPRNEQY
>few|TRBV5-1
ASSLALLTSGRAAEQF
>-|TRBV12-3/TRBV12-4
ASSSEAFTYNEQF
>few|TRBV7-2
ASSLLGGFKNIQY
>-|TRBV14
ASSQDGTGTYEQY
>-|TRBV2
ATIGGMNTEAF